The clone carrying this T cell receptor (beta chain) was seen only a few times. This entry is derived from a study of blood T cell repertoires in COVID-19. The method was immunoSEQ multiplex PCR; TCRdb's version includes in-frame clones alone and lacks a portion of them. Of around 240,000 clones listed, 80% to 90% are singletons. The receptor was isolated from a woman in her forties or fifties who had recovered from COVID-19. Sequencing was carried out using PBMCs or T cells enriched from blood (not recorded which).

The CDR3 DNA reads TGTGCCAGCAGCTTCGACACCCAAGCCTACGAGCAGTACTTC. It encodes CASSFDTQAYEQYF. This chain uses TRBV5-4 with TRBJ2-7; D gene unclear. V dropped 2 bases and J dropped 2 bases, with 11 bases sitting between them. The length of the CDR3 is 14 residues. CDR1 SGHNT and CDR2 YYREEE come from the germline V gene (reference sequence). The full variable domain, rest sourced from reference TRBV5-4 and TRBJ2-7, is ETGVTQSPTHLIKTRGQQVTLRCSSQSGHNTVSWYQQALGQGPQFIFQYYREEENGRGNFPPRFSGLQFPNYSSELNVNALELDDSALYLCASSFDTQAYEQYFGPGTRLTVT.